This T cell receptor (beta chain) came from a study of blood T cells in healthy people across ages. Then a second PCR, running about 6 to 11 cycles, was carried out with a sample-barcoded 5' primer and a J-beta primer mix. Via MiXCR, TCRdb re-called the 5' RACE reads, giving one row per CDR3 protein. The sample records some 1,500,000 distinct CDR3 sequences, roughly two fifths being singletons. V was cut by 3 bases and J by 5 bases, with 6 bases left in between. This CDR3 spans 11 amino acids. Looked up from germline, CDR1 is DFQATT and CDR2 is SNEGSKA (reference sequence). The chain carries TRBV20-1 and TRBJ2-3; D is ambiguous. Sample: blood. This sequence was found in a woman aged 18-29 years in good health. The DNA of the CDR3 is TGCAGTGCTAGTCCGAGAGATACGCAGTATTTT. Translating gives CSASPRDTQYF.